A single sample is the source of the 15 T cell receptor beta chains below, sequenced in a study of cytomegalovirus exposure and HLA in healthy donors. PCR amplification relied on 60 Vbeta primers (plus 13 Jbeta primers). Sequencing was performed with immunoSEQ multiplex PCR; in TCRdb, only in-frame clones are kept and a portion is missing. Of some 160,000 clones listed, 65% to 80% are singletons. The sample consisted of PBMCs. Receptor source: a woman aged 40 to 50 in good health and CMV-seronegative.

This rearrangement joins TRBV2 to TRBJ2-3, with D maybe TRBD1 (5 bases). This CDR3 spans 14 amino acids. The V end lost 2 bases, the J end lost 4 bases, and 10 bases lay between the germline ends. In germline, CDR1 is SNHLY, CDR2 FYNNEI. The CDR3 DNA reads TGTGCCAGCAGTGAACAGCCCAGGGCAGATACGCAGTATTTT. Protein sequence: CASSEQPRADTQYF. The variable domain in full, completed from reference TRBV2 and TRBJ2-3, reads EPEVTQTPSHQVTQMGQEVILRCVPISNHLYFYWYRQILGQKVEFLVSFYNNEISEKSEIFDDQFSVERPDGSNFTLKIRSTKLEDSAMYFCASSEQPRADTQYFGPGTRLTVL.

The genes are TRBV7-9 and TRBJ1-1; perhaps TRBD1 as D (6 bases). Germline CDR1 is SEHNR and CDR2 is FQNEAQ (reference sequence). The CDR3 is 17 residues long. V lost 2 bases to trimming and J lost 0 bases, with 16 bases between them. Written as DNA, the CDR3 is TGTGCCAGCAGCTTAAGCCGTGAGCAGGGGTTGAACACTGAAGCTTTCTTT. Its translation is CASSLSREQGLNTEAFF.

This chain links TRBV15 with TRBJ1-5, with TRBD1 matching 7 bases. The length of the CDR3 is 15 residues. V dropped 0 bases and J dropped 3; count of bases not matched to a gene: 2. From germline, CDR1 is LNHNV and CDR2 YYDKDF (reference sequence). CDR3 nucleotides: TGTGCCACCAGCAGAGAGCAGGGGGTCAATCAGCCCCAGCATTTT. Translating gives CATSREQGVNQPQHF.

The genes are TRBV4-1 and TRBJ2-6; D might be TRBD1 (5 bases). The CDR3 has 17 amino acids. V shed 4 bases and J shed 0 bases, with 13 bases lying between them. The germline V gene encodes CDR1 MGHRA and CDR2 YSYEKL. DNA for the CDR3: TGCGCCAGCAGCCCTCCTGGACAACCCTCTGGGGCCAACGTCCTGACTTTC. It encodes CASSPPGQPSGANVLTF.

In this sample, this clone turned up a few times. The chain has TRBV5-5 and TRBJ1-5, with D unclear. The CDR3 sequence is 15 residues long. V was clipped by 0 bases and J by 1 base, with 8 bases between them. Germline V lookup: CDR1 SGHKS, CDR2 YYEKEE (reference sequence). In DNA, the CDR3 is TGTGCCAGCAGCTTGGGACACACAAGCAATCAGCCCCAGCATTTT. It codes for CASSLGHTSNQPQHF. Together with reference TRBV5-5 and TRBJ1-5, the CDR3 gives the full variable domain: DAGVTQSPTHLIKTRGQQVTLRCSPISGHKSVSWYQQVLGQGPQFIFQYYEKEERGRGNFPDRFSARQFPNYSSELNVNALLLGDSALYLCASSLGHTSNQPQHFGDGTRLSIL.

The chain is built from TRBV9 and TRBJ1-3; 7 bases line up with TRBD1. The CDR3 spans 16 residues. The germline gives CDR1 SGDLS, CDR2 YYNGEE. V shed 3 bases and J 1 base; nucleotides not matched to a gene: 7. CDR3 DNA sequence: TGTGCCAGCAGCGGTGGCGACAGGGTATCTGGAAACACCATATATTTT. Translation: CASSGGDRVSGNTIYF. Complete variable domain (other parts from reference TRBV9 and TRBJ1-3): DSGVTQTPKHLITATGQRVTLRCSPRSGDLSVYWYQQSLDQGLQFLIQYYNGEERAKGNILERFSAQQFPDLHSELNLSSLELGDSALYFCASSGGDRVSGNTIYFGEGSWLTVV.

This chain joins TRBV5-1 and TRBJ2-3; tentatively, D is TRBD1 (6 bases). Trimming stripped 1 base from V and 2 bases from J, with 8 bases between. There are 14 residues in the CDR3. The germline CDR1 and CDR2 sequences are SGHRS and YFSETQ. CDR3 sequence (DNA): TGCGCCAGCAGCTTGACAGGGTTCACAGATACGCAGTATTTT. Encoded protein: CASSLTGFTDTQYF.

This CDR3 reads CSVEDSGVKQYF. CDR3 nucleotides: TGCAGCGTTGAAGACTCGGGGGTGAAGCAGTACTTC. The chain recombines TRBV29-1 with TRBJ2-7, with D maybe TRBD2 (6 bases). This CDR3 comprises 12 residues. Trimming removed 0 bases from V and 8 bases from J, with 11 bases in between. CDR1 SQVTM and CDR2 ANQGSEA come from the germline V gene.

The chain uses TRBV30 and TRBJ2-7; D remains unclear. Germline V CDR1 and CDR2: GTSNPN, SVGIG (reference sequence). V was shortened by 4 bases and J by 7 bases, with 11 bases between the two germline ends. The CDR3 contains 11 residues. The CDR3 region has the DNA TGTGCCTGGAACCGTCTCTATGAGCAGTACTTC. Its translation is CAWNRLYEQYF.

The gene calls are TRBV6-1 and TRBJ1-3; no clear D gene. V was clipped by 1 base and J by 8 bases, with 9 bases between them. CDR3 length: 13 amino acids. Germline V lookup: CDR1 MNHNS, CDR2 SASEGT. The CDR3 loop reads CASSEGPGDTIYF. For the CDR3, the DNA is TGTGCCAGCAGTGAAGGTCCGGGTGACACCATATATTTT.

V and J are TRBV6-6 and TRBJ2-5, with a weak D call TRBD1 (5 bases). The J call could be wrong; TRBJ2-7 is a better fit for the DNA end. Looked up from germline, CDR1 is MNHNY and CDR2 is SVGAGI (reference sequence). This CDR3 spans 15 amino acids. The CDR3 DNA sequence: TGTGCCAGCAGTTACTCCCGACAGCTATCCTACGAGCAGTACTTC. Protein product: CASSYSRQLSYEQYF.

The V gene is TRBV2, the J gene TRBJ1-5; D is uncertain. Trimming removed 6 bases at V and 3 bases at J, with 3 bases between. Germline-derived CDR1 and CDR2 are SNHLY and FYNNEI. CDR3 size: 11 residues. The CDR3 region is CASRYNQPQHF. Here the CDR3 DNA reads TGTGCCAGCAGATACAATCAGCCCCAGCATTTT.

The CDR3 spells CASSTPERGTGELFF. The DNA for the CDR3 is TGTGCCAGCAGCACACCTGAACGAGGGACCGGGGAGCTGTTTTTT. The J gene is TRBJ2-2, the V gene TRBV5-6; TRBD2 is a possible D gene (5 bases). Germline V gives CDR1 SGHDT, CDR2 YYEEEE. The CDR3 contains 15 residues. The V and J ends lost 4 bases and 5 bases respectively, with 15 bases between them.

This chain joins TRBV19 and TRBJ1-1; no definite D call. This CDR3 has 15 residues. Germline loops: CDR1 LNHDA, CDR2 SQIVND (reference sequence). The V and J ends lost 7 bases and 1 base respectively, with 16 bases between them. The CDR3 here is CASNTARAPNTEAFF. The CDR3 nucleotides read TGTGCCAGTAATACGGCGAGGGCTCCGAACACTGAAGCTTTCTTT.

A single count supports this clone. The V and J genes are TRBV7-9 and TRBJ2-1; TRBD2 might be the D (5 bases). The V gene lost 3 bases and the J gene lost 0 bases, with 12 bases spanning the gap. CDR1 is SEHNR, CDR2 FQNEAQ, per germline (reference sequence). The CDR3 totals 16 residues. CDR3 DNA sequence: TGTGCCAGCAGCTTGCGGGCCGCCCTCTCCTACAATGAGCAGTTCTTC. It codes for CASSLRAALSYNEQFF.